The 5 T cell receptor beta chains reported below all come from one sample, sequenced in a study of blood T cell repertoires in COVID-19. The protocol was immunoSEQ multiplex PCR, while the TCRdb copy is restricted to in-frame clones and leaves out a portion. In the table there are 120,000 to 150,000 clones, approximately 84% of which are singletons. Sequenced: PBMCs or T cells enriched from blood (not recorded which). Receptors were obtained from a woman aged 45-59 years with acute COVID-19.

The chain joins TRBV7-3 to TRBJ1-1; TRBD1 agrees at 7 bases. CDR3 size: 15 residues. Germline CDR1 reads SGHTA; CDR2 reads FQGTGA. The V and J ends lost 1 base and 5 bases, in that order; junction bases with no gene match: 7. The CDR3: CASSLNRGAGTEAFF. Written as DNA, the CDR3 is TGTGCCAGCAGCTTAAACAGGGGTGCGGGGACTGAAGCTTTCTTT.

Only one count was recorded for this clone. The genes are TRBV6-5 and TRBJ1-5; D not resolved. Trimming removed 6 bases from V and 4 bases from J, with 16 bases in between. The CDR3 loop spans 15 amino acids. From germline, CDR1 is MNHEY and CDR2 SVGAGI. This chain's CDR3 is CASSPKAQVNQPQHF. CDR3 DNA sequence: TGTGCCAGCAGCCCAAAAGCTCAGGTTAATCAGCCCCAGCATTTT.

The chain has TRBV5-1 and TRBJ2-3; TRBD2 matches at 10 bases. V shed 0 bases and J 6 bases; nucleotides not matched to a gene: 10. This CDR3 has 17 amino acids. Germline V gene lookup returns CDR1 SGHRS and CDR2 YFSETQ. CDR3 sequence reads: CASSLAVASGRGDTQYF. As DNA, the CDR3 is TGCGCCAGCAGCTTGGCCGTAGCTAGCGGGAGAGGTGATACGCAGTATTTT. The variable domain in full, completed from reference TRBV5-1 and TRBJ2-3, reads KAGVTQTPRYLIKTRGQQVTLSCSPISGHRSVSWYQQTPGQGLQFLFEYFSETQRNKGNFPGRFSGRQFSNSRSEMNVSTLELGDSALYLCASSLAVASGRGDTQYFGPGTRLTVL.

This chain connects TRBV7-3 to TRBJ2-3, with D perhaps matching TRBD2 (6 bases). The germline V gene encodes CDR1 SGHTA and CDR2 FQGTGA. The CDR3 runs to 16 residues. Trimming took 0 bases from V and 8 from J, leaving 18 bases between them. The DNA for the CDR3 is TGTGCCAGCAGCTTAACCCGGGACTCGACGTGGGGTACGCAGTATTTT. Protein: CASSLTRDSTWGTQYF.

The CDR3 bases are TGTGCCAGCAGTGCCCGGACAGACTCTGAAGCTTTCTTT. It encodes CASSARTDSEAFF. The J gene is TRBJ1-1, the V gene TRBV12-3 or TRBV12-4; TRBD1 might be the D (6 bases). V lost 5 bases and J lost 6, with 13 bases in between. The CDR3 consists of 13 residues.